This T cell receptor beta chain appears in the sequencing data of a study of cytomegalovirus exposure and HLA in healthy donors. Both 60 Vbeta primers and 13 Jbeta primers went into the PCR. Method: immunoSEQ multiplex PCR; TCRdb's copy keeps in-frame clones and lacks some. The sample's table shows around 70,000 clones. For this clone: Its antigen is unidentified.

The CDR3 covers 13 residues. V lost 5 bases and J lost 5; bases outside the gene matches: 3. Germline lookup yields CDR1 MNHEY and CDR2 SMNVEV (reference sequence). Study observations and caveats: Data from an earlier analysis indicated that most TCR beta V segments were productive either about 87% or about 30% of the time. Across donors, most TCRs were seen rarely, yet some public ones were widespread.

The clonotype was recovered from a female donor in good health and CMV-seropositive. Sequencing used PBMCs. The chain combines TRBV27 with TRBJ1-1; 9 bases align to TRBD1. The CDR3 loop is CASSPGQGTEAFF. CDR3 sequence (DNA): TGTGCCAGCAGTCCCGGACAGGGGACTGAAGCTTTCTTT.